This T cell receptor (beta chain) is drawn from a study of blood T cell repertoires in COVID-19. Symptom resolution, clearance, or two negative PCRs marked the recovered donors of Cohort 3. Clones were sequenced by immunoSEQ multiplex PCR, and TCRdb holds only the in-frame ones, with some missing. The table shows about 210,000 clones, with about 81% occurring only once. This clone has a count of ten or more. The TCR comes from a man aged 35-49 years who had recovered from COVID-19. The sequenced sample consisted of PBMCs or T cells enriched from blood (not recorded which).

The CDR3 is CASSVGRRAPLYQETQYF. Written as DNA, the CDR3 is TGTGCCAGCAGCGTAGGCCGCAGGGCTCCCCTTTACCAAGAGACCCAGTACTTC. The chain has TRBV9 and TRBJ2-5; perhaps TRBD1 as D (5 bases). Per the germline V gene, CDR1 is SGDLS and CDR2 is YYNGEE. The CDR3 sequence is 18 residues long. Trimming left V 0 bases short and J 0 bases short, with 18 bases between.